Presented here are 17 T cell receptor beta chains from one specimen sequenced in a study of cytomegalovirus exposure and HLA in healthy donors. It was with 60 Vbeta and 13 Jbeta primers that the PCR ran. Clones were read by immunoSEQ multiplex PCR, and TCRdb kept only the in-frame ones, dropping some. Of 150,000 to 200,000 clones in the sample, roughly 68% were seen once. Sequencing used PBMCs. These receptor sequences come from a man younger than 40 in good health and CMV-seropositive.

This clone has a handful of counts. The rearrangement joins TRBV6-1 to TRBJ1-1; the D gene is possibly TRBD1 (6 bases). The V end lost 11 bases, the J end lost 2 bases, and 18 bases lay between the germline ends. CDR3 length: 14 amino acids. The V gene's germline CDR1 is MNHNS and CDR2 SASEGT. The CDR3 DNA is TGTGCCGCACCGTGGGGCAGGGGAAACACTGAAGCTTTCTTT. Protein product: CAAPWGRGNTEAFF.

This chain joins TRBV6-5 and TRBJ1-1, with 9 bases matching TRBD1. The CDR3 contains 15 residues. V lost 6 bases and J lost 0; bases outside the gene matches: 5. Germline CDR1 and CDR2: MNHEY and SVGAGI. The CDR3 DNA is TGTGCCAGCAGGGGACGGACAGGGGTGAACACTGAAGCTTTCTTT. As protein: CASRGRTGVNTEAFF.

The chain joins TRBV6-1 to TRBJ2-7; 7 nucleotides align to TRBD1. This CDR3 is built from 13 residues. CDR1 and CDR2 (germline): MNHNS, SASEGT. V trimming: 6 bases; J trimming: 4 bases; junction bases outside the gene matches: 6. CDR3 sequence: CASRETGMYEQYF. CDR3 DNA: TGTGCCAGCAGGGAGACAGGGATGTACGAGCAGTACTTC.

The chain recombines TRBV7-2 with TRBJ2-1; TRBD2 matches at 12 bases. This CDR3 region has 15 residues. Trimming at V came to 4 bases and at J to 6 bases, leaving 4 bases not matched to a gene. Per germline, CDR1 SGHTA and CDR2 FQGNSA. The CDR3 region has the DNA TGTGCCAGCAGCTCACGACTAGCGGGAGTCAATGAGCAGTTCTTC. The encoded protein is CASSSRLAGVNEQFF. Together with reference TRBV7-2 and TRBJ2-1, the CDR3 gives the full variable domain: GAGVSQSPSNKVTEKGKDVELRCDPISGHTALYWYRQSLGQGLEFLIYFQGNSAPDKSGLPSDRFSAERTGGSVSTLTIQRTQQEDSAVYLCASSSRLAGVNEQFFGPGTRLTVL.

The chain uses TRBV4-2 and TRBJ2-7, with 11 bases identical to TRBD2. Germline V gene data show CDR1 as LGHNA and CDR2 as YNFKEQ. J was trimmed by 4 bases and V by 3 bases; bases with no gene match: 5. The CDR3 has 15 residues. The CDR3 protein is CASSQIAGGKYEQYF. CDR3 sequence (DNA): TGTGCCAGCAGCCAGATAGCGGGAGGGAAATACGAGCAGTACTTC.

This rearrangement joins TRBV12-5 to TRBJ1-3; possibly TRBD1 for D (6 bases). The CDR3 has 15 residues. The V end lost 1 base, the J end lost 8 bases, and 15 bases lay between the germline ends. Germline loops: CDR1 LGHNT, CDR2 FRNRAP. The CDR3 protein is CASGLGGSQGHTIYF. The CDR3 nucleotides read TGTGCTAGTGGTTTGGGGGGGTCACAGGGCCACACCATATATTTT.

The V call is TRBV30, the J call TRBJ1-2, with D possibly TRBD1 on 6 matching bases. The length of the CDR3 is 14 residues. Looked up from germline, CDR1 is GTSNPN and CDR2 is SVGIG (reference sequence). The V end was cut by 6 bases, the J end by 5 bases, with 19 bases between. CDR3 amino acids: CACRSGGSGYGYTF. For the CDR3, the DNA is TGTGCCTGCCGAAGCGGGGGCTCTGGGTATGGCTACACCTTC.

This clone was seen only once. The rearrangement links TRBV30 to TRBJ2-3; 10 bases are a match to TRBD2. With V trimmed by 0 bases and J by 5 bases, 8 bases remained unmatched. CDR3 size: 16 residues. Germline CDR1 GTSNPN, CDR2 SVGIG (reference sequence). The CDR3 loop reads CAWSVGLAGAKDTQYF. The CDR3 DNA reads TGTGCCTGGAGTGTAGGGCTAGCGGGAGCTAAAGATACGCAGTATTTT.

The CDR3 region is CATSRRAGANTDTQYF. The CDR3 DNA reads as TGTGCCACCAGCAGGAGGGCGGGGGCCAACACAGATACGCAGTATTTT. V gene TRBV15 combines with J gene TRBJ2-3, with D possibly TRBD2 on 7 matching bases. V gave up 3 bases and J gave up 2 bases, with 15 bases separating them. CDR1 LNHNV and CDR2 YYDKDF come from the germline V gene (reference sequence). The CDR3 contains 16 residues.

The V call is TRBV7-2, the J call TRBJ1-5, with a tentative D call TRBD1 (5 bases). The ends were cut back, 7 bases at V and 3 bases at J, with 13 bases in the middle. CDR3 length: 14 residues. The germline V gene encodes CDR1 SGHTA and CDR2 FQGNSA. As DNA, the CDR3 is TGTGCCAGCACCCGTGACAGTCCCAATCAGCCCCAGCATTTT. It specifies CASTRDSPNQPQHF.

Here the CDR3 reads CASSPEPADTQYF. DNA for the CDR3: TGTGCCAGCAGCCCGGAGCCTGCAGATACGCAGTATTTT. V usage is TRBV7-3 and J usage is TRBJ2-3; D is undetermined. The CDR3 extends over 13 amino acids. Trimming removed 5 bases from V and 4 bases from J, with 10 bases in between. CDR1 is SGHTA and CDR2 is FQGTGA in the germline V gene.

The count of this clone is one. This chain uses TRBV5-1 with TRBJ1-2; TRBD1 is a possible D gene (5 bases). The CDR3 runs 13 residues. Germline V gives CDR1 SGHRS, CDR2 YFSETQ. Trimming left V 4 bases short and J 7 bases short, with 14 bases between. The CDR3 protein is CASSATQGSGYTF. The DNA for the CDR3 is TGCGCCAGCAGCGCGACGCAGGGTTCTGGCTACACCTTC.

The chain has TRBV7-6 and TRBJ1-3; a possible D gene is TRBD1 (6 bases). The CDR3 runs to 15 residues. V was clipped by 5 bases and J by 1 base, with 12 bases between them. Germline loops: CDR1 SGHVS, CDR2 FNYEAQ. The CDR3 loop is CASSSRDKSGNTIYF. The CDR3 DNA follows: TGTGCCAGCAGCAGCCGGGACAAATCTGGAAACACCATATATTTT.

The CDR3 loop is CASSSGNEQFF. Here the CDR3 DNA reads TGTGCCAGCAGTTCAGGGAATGAGCAGTTCTTC. This chain links TRBV27 with TRBJ2-1, with D tentatively TRBD1 (5 bases). Trimming took 4 bases from V and 7 from J, leaving 5 bases between them. The CDR3 extends over 11 amino acids. CDR1 is MNHEY and CDR2 is SMNVEV in the germline V gene (reference sequence).

The chain links TRBV7-3 to TRBJ1-1, with TRBD1 identical over 7 bases. CDR1 SGHTA and CDR2 FQGTGA come from the germline V gene. V was pared by 5 bases and J by 1 base, with 1 base of the junction left unmatched. The CDR3 has 13 residues. CDR3 nucleotides: TGTGCCAGCAGCGGACAGGAGAACACTGAAGCTTTCTTT. It is translated as CASSGQENTEAFF.

The chain uses TRBV19 and TRBJ2-7; D uncertain. Germline lookup yields CDR1 LNHDA and CDR2 SQIVND (reference sequence). V lost 2 bases and J 2 bases, leaving 7 bases between the germline ends. The CDR3 consists of 13 residues. CDR3 sequence reads: CASSINRAYEQYF. As DNA, the CDR3 is TGTGCCAGTAGTATAAACAGAGCCTACGAGCAGTACTTC.

In its sample, this clone was seen a few times. This chain links TRBV5-4 with TRBJ2-3, with a weak D call TRBD1 (6 bases). CDR1 is SGHNT, CDR2 YYREEE, per germline (reference sequence). The CDR3 length is 15 residues. The V gene lost 4 bases and the J gene lost 4 bases, with 16 bases spanning the gap. CDR3 coding DNA: TGTGCCAGCAGCCTCAGGGGCCAGACGCCAGATACGCAGTATTTT. It encodes CASSLRGQTPDTQYF.